The next 9 T cell receptor beta chains were all read from a single sample in a study of control samples from healthy donors and cancer patients. Profiling relied on immunoSEQ multiplex PCR, and the TCRdb table lists in-frame clones only, not all of them. The table shows tens of thousands of clones, with around 87% occurring only once. Sequenced material: blood. The receptors were sampled from a middle-aged man in good health.

The genes are TRBV30 and TRBJ1-2, with 7 bases fitting TRBD1. The CDR3 extends over 14 amino acids. V lost 3 bases and J lost 4; bases outside the gene matches: 8. Looked up from germline, CDR1 is GTSNPN and CDR2 is SVGIG (reference sequence). This CDR3 reads CAWSLQTGLYGYTF. CDR3 nucleotides: TGTGCCTGGAGCCTACAGACAGGGCTCTATGGCTACACCTTC.

The chain uses TRBV7-8 and TRBJ2-6, with D perhaps TRBD1 (6 bases). Germline V lookup: CDR1 SGHVS, CDR2 FQNEAQ. The CDR3 contains 16 residues. Trimming left V 5 bases short and J 0 bases short, with 11 bases between. CDR3 DNA sequence: TGTGCCAGCAGCCACGACAGGATCTCTGGGGCCAACGTCCTGACTTTC. Translation: CASSHDRISGANVLTF.

The rearrangement joins TRBV2 to TRBJ2-3, with 13 nucleotides matching TRBD2. V shed 5 bases, J shed 3 bases, and the junction held 2 bases outside the gene matches. The CDR3 contains 15 residues. Germline loops: CDR1 SNHLY, CDR2 FYNNEI. In nucleotides, the CDR3 is TGTGCCAGCAGTCCGGGACTAGCGGGAACAGATACGCAGTATTTT. Encoded protein: CASSPGLAGTDTQYF.

The chain carries TRBV11-2 and TRBJ2-7, with 12 bases matching TRBD2. The V gene end was trimmed by 0 bases and the J gene end by 7 bases; junction bases not matched to a gene: 7. The CDR3 contains 16 residues. Germline loops: CDR1 SGHAT, CDR2 FQNNGV. The CDR3 sequence: CASSLDHLAGGLEQYF. CDR3 nucleotides: TGTGCCAGCAGCTTAGATCATCTAGCGGGAGGGCTTGAGCAGTACTTC.

Concerning this clone itself: The junction and the germline gene differ at one end; a read error may be behind it. This chain connects TRBV20-1 to TRBJ2-1; no clear D. CDR1 DFQATT and CDR2 SNEGSKA come from the germline V gene (reference sequence). This CDR3 contains 11 residues. The CDR3: CSASNNYEQFF. The CDR3 DNA reads TGCAGCGCTAGTAATAATTATGAGCAGTTCTTC.

The J gene is TRBJ2-2, the V gene TRBV18; 8 bases line up with TRBD1. This CDR3 is built from 16 residues. V lost 0 bases, J lost 1 base, and 1 base stayed unmatched. Germline assignment: CDR1 KGHSH and CDR2 LQKENI. CDR3 sequence: CASSPPGQGNTGELFF. Written as DNA, the CDR3 is TGTGCCAGCTCACCACCTGGACAGGGGAACACCGGGGAGCTGTTTTTT.

The J gene is TRBJ1-6, the V gene TRBV9; 11 nucleotides agree with TRBD1. Germline CDR1 SGDLS, CDR2 YYNGEE. The CDR3 sequence is 16 residues long. J gave up 6 bases and V 4 bases, and 6 bases lay outside the gene matches. The CDR3 loop is CASSITGTGGNSPLHF. CDR3 sequence (DNA): TGTGCCAGCAGCATCACCGGGACAGGGGGTAATTCACCCCTCCACTTT.

The chain employs TRBV25-1 and TRBJ1-4; tentatively, D is TRBD1 (5 bases). The V gene lost 4 bases and the J gene lost 8 bases, with 23 bases spanning the gap. This CDR3 is 17 amino acids long. Germline V gene sequence: CDR1 MGHDK, CDR2 SYGVNS. This CDR3 reads CASSVSREGSPREKLFF. The CDR3 region has the DNA TGTGCCAGCAGTGTCTCCCGGGAGGGGAGCCCGCGGGAAAAACTGTTTTTT.

This clone was detected only once. Germline is not matched at one junction end, which may reflect a read error. The chain carries TRBV2 and TRBJ1-1; D unresolved. The CDR3 is 11 amino acids. In germline, CDR1 is SNHLY, CDR2 FYNNEI. In DNA, the CDR3 is TGTGCCAGCAGTGATAGCGTATCCACACTATTT. Translated, it gives CASSDSVSTLF.